The present T cell receptor beta chain was sequenced within a study of identical twins. Each cDNA held unique molecular identifiers, and template switching gave it a universal primer site. TCRdb fed the 5' RACE reads into MiXCR, producing one record per CDR3 protein. Of some 730,000 distinct CDR3 sequences listed, around a sixth were seen once; the top ten hold less than 15%. This clonotype was counted only a few times. The CDR3 runs to 13 residues. The germline V gene encodes CDR1 MNHNY and CDR2 SVGAGI (reference sequence). Germline trimming cut 8 bases from V and 7 bases from J; bases unmatched to any gene: 6. The same specimen was also included in a second study, on T cells expressing NK-cell markers. From that second work: In a few donors, dominant clonotypes made up about 25-60.1% of CD3+CD56-NKG2C+ cells.

The clonotype was recovered from a woman aged 18 to 35 in good health. This chain links TRBV6-6 with TRBJ2-1; TRBD2 aligns across 9 bases. Sequences were obtained from PBMCs. CDR3 sequence reads: CASQGTSGNEQFF. The CDR3 nucleotides read TGTGCCAGCCAAGGCACTAGCGGGAATGAGCAGTTCTTC.